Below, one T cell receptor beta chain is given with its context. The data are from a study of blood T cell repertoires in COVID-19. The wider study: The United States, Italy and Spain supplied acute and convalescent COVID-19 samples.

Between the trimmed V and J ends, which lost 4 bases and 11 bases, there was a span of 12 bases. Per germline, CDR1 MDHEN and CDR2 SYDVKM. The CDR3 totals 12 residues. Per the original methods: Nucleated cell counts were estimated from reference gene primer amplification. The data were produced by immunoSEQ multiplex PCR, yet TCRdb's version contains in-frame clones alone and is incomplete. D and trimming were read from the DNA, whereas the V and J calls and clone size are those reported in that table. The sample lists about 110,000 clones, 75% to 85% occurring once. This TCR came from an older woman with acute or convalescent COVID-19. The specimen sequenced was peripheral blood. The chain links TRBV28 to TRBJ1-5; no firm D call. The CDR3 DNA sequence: TGTGCCAGCAGTTACCCGGTGGGAGCCCAGCATTTT. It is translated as CASSYPVGAQHF.